These T cell receptor beta chains were read from a single sample in a study of shared clonotypes between healthy human individuals. TCRdb keeps only in-frame clones here, not all; method: immunoSEQ multiplex PCR. The sample contains fewer than 650,000 clones, approximately 80% of which appear only once. Input material: PBMCs. These receptors originate from a woman aged 40 to 55 in good health. Some clones in this sample may be carry-over from other donors' samples. Both conserved end residues are part of each CDR3. D genes are given only for firm matches. Where a row states a size, it is once, few, many or the class of an expanded clone; other rows omit it.

cdr3_nt: TGTGCCAGCACCCGGGCCCCTGACAGGGATGAGCAGTTCTTC
cdr3_aa: CASTRAPDRDEQFF
v_call: TRBV18
d_call: TRBD1
clone_size: .
j_call: TRBJ2-1

cdr3_nt: TGTGCCAGCAAAGAGGGGCCGAGTCCCTATGGCTACACCTTC
cdr3_aa: CASKEGPSPYGYTF
v_call: TRBV6-1
d_call: .
clone_size: .
j_call: TRBJ1-2

cdr3_nt: TGTGCCTGGAGTGGGACTAGCGGGATGAGCTACATTCAGTACTTC
cdr3_aa: CAWSGTSGMSYIQYF
v_call: TRBV30
d_call: TRBD2
clone_size: .
j_call: TRBJ2-4

cdr3_nt: TGCAGTGCTAGAGGGAACTTGGAGCAGTTCTTC
cdr3_aa: CSARGNLEQFF
v_call: TRBV20-1
d_call: .
clone_size: .
j_call: TRBJ2-1

cdr3_nt: TGTGCCAGCAGCCCTACTAGCGGCCAAGAGACCCAGTACTTC
cdr3_aa: CASSPTSGQETQYF
v_call: TRBV11-3
d_call: TRBD2
clone_size: .
j_call: TRBJ2-5

cdr3_nt: TGTGCCAGTGATATAACCTATAGCAATCAGCCCCAGCATTTT
cdr3_aa: CASDITYSNQPQHF
v_call: TRBV5-5
d_call: .
clone_size: .
j_call: TRBJ1-5

cdr3_nt: TGTGCCATCACCTCCTCGGCTAGCGGGTCCAGGGATACGCAGTATTTT
cdr3_aa: CAITSSASGSRDTQYF
v_call: TRBV10-3
d_call: TRBD2
clone_size: .
j_call: TRBJ2-3

cdr3_nt: TGTGCCAGCAGCCGACGGGGGGCGAACACCGGGGAGCTGTTTTTT
cdr3_aa: CASSRRGANTGELFF
v_call: TRBV2
d_call: TRBD2
clone_size: .
j_call: TRBJ2-2

cdr3_nt: TGTGCCAGCAGCGAGGGGACAGGGGATTTGTGGGGTGAGCAGTTCTTC
cdr3_aa: CASSEGTGDLWGEQFF
v_call: TRBV28
d_call: TRBD1
clone_size: .
j_call: TRBJ2-1

cdr3_nt: TGTGCCACCAGTCAATTTGGGTCCTACGAGCAGTACTTC
cdr3_aa: CATSQFGSYEQYF
v_call: TRBV15
d_call: .
clone_size: .
j_call: TRBJ2-7

cdr3_nt: TGTGCCAGCTCACCACCGCTAGCGGGAGGGCCAGGGGGGAACAATGAGCAGTTCTTC
cdr3_aa: CASSPPLAGGPGGNNEQFF
v_call: TRBV18
d_call: TRBD2
clone_size: .
j_call: TRBJ2-1

cdr3_nt: TGTGCCAGCACAGCCGGGACAGGGGGCATCGAGCAGTACTTC
cdr3_aa: CASTAGTGGIEQYF
v_call: TRBV2
d_call: TRBD1
clone_size: .
j_call: TRBJ2-7

cdr3_nt: TGTGCCAGCAGCTTGGGGCAGGCTGGGTCAGAGCAGTTCTTC
cdr3_aa: CASSLGQAGSEQFF
v_call: TRBV5-4
d_call: .
clone_size: .
j_call: TRBJ2-1

cdr3_nt: TGTGCCAGCAGCTTGTACGGGAATGAAAAACTGTTTTTT
cdr3_aa: CASSLYGNEKLFF
v_call: TRBV5-4
d_call: .
clone_size: many
j_call: TRBJ1-4

cdr3_nt: TGTGCCAGCAGCCAAACAGGGAATGGCTACACCTTC
cdr3_aa: CASSQTGNGYTF
v_call: TRBV7-8
d_call: .
clone_size: .
j_call: TRBJ1-2

cdr3_nt: TGTGCCAGCTCACCACGGGATGAAGCTTTCTTT
cdr3_aa: CASSPRDEAFF
v_call: TRBV18
d_call: .
clone_size: .
j_call: TRBJ1-1

cdr3_nt: TGTGCCAGCAGGCTCGCCGGGACAGGGGACTACGAGCAGTACTTC
cdr3_aa: CASRLAGTGDYEQYF
v_call: TRBV6-1
d_call: TRBD1
clone_size: once
j_call: TRBJ2-7

cdr3_nt: TGTGCCAGCACCACCCCGGGGGGGCAGAACACTGAAGCTTTCTTT
cdr3_aa: CASTTPGGQNTEAFF
v_call: TRBV6-6
d_call: .
clone_size: .
j_call: TRBJ1-1

cdr3_nt: TGTGCCAGCAGCGTAGTTGACGCATATGGCTACACCTTC
cdr3_aa: CASSVVDAYGYTF
v_call: TRBV9
d_call: .
clone_size: .
j_call: TRBJ1-2

cdr3_nt: TGTGCCAGCAGAGGGAATGGCCTCTACAATGAGCAGTTCTTC
cdr3_aa: CASRGNGLYNEQFF
v_call: TRBV6-1
d_call: .
clone_size: once
j_call: TRBJ2-1

cdr3_nt: TGTGCCTGGATAGGGGGAAACACTGAAGCTTTCTTT
cdr3_aa: CAWIGGNTEAFF
v_call: TRBV30
d_call: .
clone_size: few
j_call: TRBJ1-1

cdr3_nt: TGTGCCAGCAGCTCTAGCGTCAGGGGCGAGCAGTACTTC
cdr3_aa: CASSSSVRGEQYF
v_call: TRBV13
d_call: .
clone_size: once
j_call: TRBJ2-7

cdr3_nt: TGCGCCAGTAGCGAGCGGATCGGAAACACCATATATTTT
cdr3_aa: CASSERIGNTIYF
v_call: TRBV5-1
d_call: .
clone_size: once
j_call: TRBJ1-3

cdr3_nt: TGTGCCAGCAGCTATGGGACAGGTTCCTACGAGCAGTACTTC
cdr3_aa: CASSYGTGSYEQYF
v_call: TRBV5-6
d_call: TRBD1
clone_size: .
j_call: TRBJ2-7

cdr3_nt: TGTGCCACCCGGAGGGAATCGTACAATGAGCAGTTCTTC
cdr3_aa: CATRRESYNEQFF
v_call: TRBV6-5
d_call: .
clone_size: few
j_call: TRBJ2-1

cdr3_nt: TGTGCCAGCAGTGGGGACGGCGACTACAATGAGCAGTTCTTC
cdr3_aa: CASSGDGDYNEQFF
v_call: TRBV2
d_call: .
clone_size: .
j_call: TRBJ2-1

cdr3_nt: TGTGCCAGCAGCTTCATGCCGAACACTGAAGCTTTCTTT
cdr3_aa: CASSFMPNTEAFF
v_call: TRBV7-2
d_call: .
clone_size: many
j_call: TRBJ1-1

cdr3_nt: TGTGCCAGCAGTTCGCCGACTAGCGGGACCTACGAGCAGTACTTC
cdr3_aa: CASSSPTSGTYEQYF
v_call: TRBV7-2
d_call: TRBD2
clone_size: .
j_call: TRBJ2-7

cdr3_nt: TGTGCCAGCAGCTTATCCGGACAGTACAATGAGCAGTTCTTC
cdr3_aa: CASSLSGQYNEQFF
v_call: TRBV7-9
d_call: .
clone_size: .
j_call: TRBJ2-1

cdr3_nt: TGTGCCAGCAGCCCGCGGGGGGGAGGGAACGAGCAGTACTTC
cdr3_aa: CASSPRGGGNEQYF
v_call: TRBV13
d_call: TRBD2
clone_size: few
j_call: TRBJ2-7

cdr3_nt: TGCGCCAGCAGCTTGTGGGCCGTAAGCAATCAGCCCCAGCATTTT
cdr3_aa: CASSLWAVSNQPQHF
v_call: TRBV5-1
d_call: .
clone_size: .
j_call: TRBJ1-5

cdr3_nt: TGCGCCAGCAGCCAAGGCCTACGGAGCTCCTACAATGAGCAGTTCTTC
cdr3_aa: CASSQGLRSSYNEQFF
v_call: TRBV4-1
d_call: .
clone_size: .
j_call: TRBJ2-1

cdr3_nt: TGTGCCAGCAGCTCATACTTGACAGTCCAAGAGACCCAGTACTTC
cdr3_aa: CASSSYLTVQETQYF
v_call: TRBV4-2
d_call: .
clone_size: .
j_call: TRBJ2-5

cdr3_nt: TGTGCCAGCAGCCTAGCGGGGTCCTCTTACAATGAGCAGTTCTTC
cdr3_aa: CASSLAGSSYNEQFF
v_call: TRBV7-6
d_call: TRBD2
clone_size: few
j_call: TRBJ2-1

cdr3_nt: TGTGCCAGCAGCCCACTCGGGGCAGTCACCAATGAGCAGTTCTTC
cdr3_aa: CASSPLGAVTNEQFF
v_call: TRBV7-9
d_call: .
clone_size: .
j_call: TRBJ2-1

cdr3_nt: TGTGCCTGGAGTGTCACAAGTCCAAGTGAGACCCAGTACTTC
cdr3_aa: CAWSVTSPSETQYF
v_call: TRBV30
d_call: .
clone_size: .
j_call: TRBJ2-5

cdr3_nt: TGCGCCAGTAGCGGGGTCTCCTACGAGCAGTACTTC
cdr3_aa: CASSGVSYEQYF
v_call: TRBV10-2
d_call: TRBD2
clone_size: .
j_call: TRBJ2-7

cdr3_nt: TGTGCCACCCGGGACAACCCCTACGAGCAGTACTTC
cdr3_aa: CATRDNPYEQYF
v_call: TRBV19
d_call: .
clone_size: .
j_call: TRBJ2-7

cdr3_nt: TGTGCCAGCAGTGAATCCTCAGGCGGGAGAGGTAATGAGCAGTTCTTC
cdr3_aa: CASSESSGGRGNEQFF
v_call: TRBV25-1
d_call: TRBD2
clone_size: .
j_call: TRBJ2-1

cdr3_nt: TGCGCCAGCAGAATCGGGGCCCAAGAGACCCAGTACTTC
cdr3_aa: CASRIGAQETQYF
v_call: TRBV5-1
d_call: .
clone_size: .
j_call: TRBJ2-5

cdr3_nt: TGTGCCAGAAGCTTGGCGGGGGGAGTAGGTTACAATGAGCAGTTCTTC
cdr3_aa: CARSLAGGVGYNEQFF
v_call: TRBV5-3
d_call: TRBD2
clone_size: .
j_call: TRBJ2-1